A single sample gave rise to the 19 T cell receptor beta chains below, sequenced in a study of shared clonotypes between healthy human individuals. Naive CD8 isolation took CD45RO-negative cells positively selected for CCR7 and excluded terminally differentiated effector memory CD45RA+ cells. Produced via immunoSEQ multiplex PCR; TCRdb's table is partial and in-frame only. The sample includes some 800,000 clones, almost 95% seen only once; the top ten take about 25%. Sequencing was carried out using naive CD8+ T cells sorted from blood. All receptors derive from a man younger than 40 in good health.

CDR3: CASSQTGGTEAFF. DNA of the CDR3: TGTGCCAGCAGCCAAACAGGGGGCACTGAAGCTTTCTTT. The chain employs TRBV11-2 and TRBJ1-1, with 8 bases matching TRBD1. CDR3 length equals 13 residues. Trimming cost V 5 bases and J 4 bases; bases outside gene matches: 3. Germline CDR1 SGHAT, CDR2 FQNNGV.

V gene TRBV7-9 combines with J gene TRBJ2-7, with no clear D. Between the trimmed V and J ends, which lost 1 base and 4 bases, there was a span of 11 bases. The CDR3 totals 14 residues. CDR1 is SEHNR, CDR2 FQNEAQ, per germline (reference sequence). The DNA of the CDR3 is TGTGCCAGCAGCTTAGTGGAAGGCTCTTACGAGCAGTACTTC. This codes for CASSLVEGSYEQYF.

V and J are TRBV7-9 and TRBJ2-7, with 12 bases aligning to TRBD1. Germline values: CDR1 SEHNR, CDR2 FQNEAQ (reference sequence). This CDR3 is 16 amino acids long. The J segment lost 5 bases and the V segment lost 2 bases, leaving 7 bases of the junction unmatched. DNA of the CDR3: TGTGCCAGCAGCTTAACAGGCGGGGACAGGGGGCACGAGCAGTACTTC. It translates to CASSLTGGDRGHEQYF.

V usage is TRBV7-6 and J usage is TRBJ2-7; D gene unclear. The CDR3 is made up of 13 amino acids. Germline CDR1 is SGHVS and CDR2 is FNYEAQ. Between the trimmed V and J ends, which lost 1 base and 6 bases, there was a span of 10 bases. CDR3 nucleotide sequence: TGTGCCAGCAGCTTAGTACCAAGCCGCGAGCAGTACTTC. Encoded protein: CASSLVPSREQYF.

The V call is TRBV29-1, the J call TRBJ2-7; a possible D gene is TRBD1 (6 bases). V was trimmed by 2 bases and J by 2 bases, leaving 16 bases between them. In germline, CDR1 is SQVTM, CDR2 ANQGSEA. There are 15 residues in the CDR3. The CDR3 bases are TGCAGCGTTGAATCTGGCACAGGGCCCCCCTACGAGCAGTACTTC. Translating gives CSVESGTGPPYEQYF.

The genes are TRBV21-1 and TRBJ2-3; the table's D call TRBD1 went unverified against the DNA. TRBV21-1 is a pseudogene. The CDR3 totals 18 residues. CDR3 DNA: TGTGCCAGCAGCGAGGCCAGGGACAGGGGGAAGGAAACAGATACGCAGTATTTT. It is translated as CASSEARDRGKETDTQYF.

The CDR3 sequence: CASSADPGTGPYEQYF. As DNA, the CDR3 is TGTGCCAGCAGCGCCGACCCCGGGACAGGGCCCTACGAGCAGTACTTC. V usage is TRBV9 and J usage is TRBJ2-7; 9 bases match TRBD1. Germline V gives CDR1 SGDLS, CDR2 YYNGEE. The V gene end was trimmed by 3 bases and the J gene end by 2 bases; junction bases not matched to a gene: 9. The CDR3 spans 16 residues.

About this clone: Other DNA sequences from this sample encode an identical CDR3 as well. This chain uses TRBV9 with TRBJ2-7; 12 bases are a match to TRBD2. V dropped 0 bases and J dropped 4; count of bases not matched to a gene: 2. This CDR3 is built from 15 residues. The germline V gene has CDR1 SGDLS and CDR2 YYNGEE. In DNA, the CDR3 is TGTGCCAGCAGCGTAGGGACTAGCGGGACTTACGAGCAGTACTTC. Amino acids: CASSVGTSGTYEQYF.

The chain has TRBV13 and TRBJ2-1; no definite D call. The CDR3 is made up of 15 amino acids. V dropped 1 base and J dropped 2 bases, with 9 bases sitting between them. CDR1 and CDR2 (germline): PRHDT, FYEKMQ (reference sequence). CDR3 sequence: CASSLAPSTYNEQFF. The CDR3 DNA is TGTGCCAGCAGCTTAGCCCCTAGTACCTACAATGAGCAGTTCTTC.

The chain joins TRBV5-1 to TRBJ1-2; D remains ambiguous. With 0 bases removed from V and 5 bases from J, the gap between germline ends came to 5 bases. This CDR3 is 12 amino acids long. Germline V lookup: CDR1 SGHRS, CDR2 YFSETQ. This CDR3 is CASSLGEYGYTF. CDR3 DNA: TGCGCCAGCAGCTTGGGGGAGTATGGCTACACCTTC.

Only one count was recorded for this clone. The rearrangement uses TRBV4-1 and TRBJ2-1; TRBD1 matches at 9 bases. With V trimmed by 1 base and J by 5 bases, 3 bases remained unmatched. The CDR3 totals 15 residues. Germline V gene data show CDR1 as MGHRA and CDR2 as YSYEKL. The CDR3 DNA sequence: TGCGCCAGCAGCCAAGTAGGGACAGGGAACAATGAGCAGTTCTTC. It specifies CASSQVGTGNNEQFF.

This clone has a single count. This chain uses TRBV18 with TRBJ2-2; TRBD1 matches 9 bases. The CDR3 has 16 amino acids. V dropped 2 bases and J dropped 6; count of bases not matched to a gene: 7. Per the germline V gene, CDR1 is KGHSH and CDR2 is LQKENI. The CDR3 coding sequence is TGTGCCAGCTCACCAATACCGGGACAGGGTCCCGGGGAGCTGTTTTTT. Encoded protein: CASSPIPGQGPGELFF.

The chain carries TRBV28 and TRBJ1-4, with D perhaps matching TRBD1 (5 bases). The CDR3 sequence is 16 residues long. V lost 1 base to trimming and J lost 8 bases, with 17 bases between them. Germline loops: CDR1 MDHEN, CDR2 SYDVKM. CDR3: CASSLFRDSVGEKLFF. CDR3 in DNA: TGTGCCAGCAGTTTATTCCGGGACTCAGTCGGCGAAAAACTGTTTTTT.

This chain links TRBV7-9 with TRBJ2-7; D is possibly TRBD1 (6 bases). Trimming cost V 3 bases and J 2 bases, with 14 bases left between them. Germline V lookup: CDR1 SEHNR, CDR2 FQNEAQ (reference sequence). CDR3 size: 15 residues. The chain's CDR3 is CASSLDPGQTYEQYF. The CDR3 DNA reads TGTGCCAGCAGCTTGGATCCGGGACAAACCTACGAGCAGTACTTC.

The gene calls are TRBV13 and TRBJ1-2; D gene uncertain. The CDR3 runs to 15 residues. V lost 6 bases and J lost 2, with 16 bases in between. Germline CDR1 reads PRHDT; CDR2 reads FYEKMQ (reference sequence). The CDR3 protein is CASRTAVTENYGYTF. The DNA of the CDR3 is TGTGCCAGCAGGACCGCGGTTACAGAGAACTATGGCTACACCTTC. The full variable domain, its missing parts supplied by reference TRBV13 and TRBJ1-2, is AAGVIQSPRHLIKEKRETATLKCYPIPRHDTVYWYQQGPGQDPQFLISFYEKMQSDKGSIPDRFSAQQFSDYHSELNMSSLELGDSALYFCASRTAVTENYGYTFGSGTRLTVV.

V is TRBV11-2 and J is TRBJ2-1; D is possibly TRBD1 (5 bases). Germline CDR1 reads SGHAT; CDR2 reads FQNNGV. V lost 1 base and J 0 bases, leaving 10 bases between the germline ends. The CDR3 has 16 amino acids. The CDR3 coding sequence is TGTGCCAGCAGCTTAGTAAGACAGAGCTCCTACAATGAGCAGTTCTTC. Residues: CASSLVRQSSYNEQFF.

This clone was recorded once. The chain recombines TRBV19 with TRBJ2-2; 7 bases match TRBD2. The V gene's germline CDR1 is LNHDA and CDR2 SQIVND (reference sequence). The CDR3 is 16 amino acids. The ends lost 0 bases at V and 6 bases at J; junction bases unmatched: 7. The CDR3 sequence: CASSIESGLIPGELFF. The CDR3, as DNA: TGTGCCAGTAGTATAGAATCGGGACTAATTCCCGGGGAGCTGTTTTTT.

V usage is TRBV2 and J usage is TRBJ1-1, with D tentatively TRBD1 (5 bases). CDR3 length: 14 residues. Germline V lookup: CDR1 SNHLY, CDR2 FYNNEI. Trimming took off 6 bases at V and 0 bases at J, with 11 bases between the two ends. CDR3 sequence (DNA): TGTGCCAGCAGCCAGACAGACATGAACACTGAAGCTTTCTTT. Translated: CASSQTDMNTEAFF.

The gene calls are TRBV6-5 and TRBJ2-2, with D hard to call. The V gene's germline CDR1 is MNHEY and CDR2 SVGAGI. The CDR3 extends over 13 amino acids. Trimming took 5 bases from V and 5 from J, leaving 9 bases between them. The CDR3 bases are TGTGCCAGCAGTGTCAGGCAAACCGGGGAGCTGTTTTTT. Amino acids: CASSVRQTGELFF.